This is a list of T cell receptor beta chains from one sample in a study of T cells expressing NK-cell markers. TCRdb reanalyzed the 5' RACE reads and collapses them to one entry per CDR3 protein, without DNA. The sample totals about 440,000 distinct CDR3 sequences. Sequenced input: blood T cells: a sorted CD56 or NKG2C T cell subset, CD4+ or CD8+ T cells, or bulk PBMC T cells (not recorded which). The origin of the receptors is a woman aged 18 to 75 in good health. The CDR3 runs from the conserved cysteine through the conserved F or W. The order of the fields is V gene, J gene, CDR3 length, CDR3 protein.

v_call: TRBV20-1
j_call: TRBJ2-1
cdr3_length: 14
cdr3_aa: CSADSSGGYNEQFF

v_call: TRBV7-2
j_call: TRBJ2-2
cdr3_length: 16
cdr3_aa: CASSLTGGNNGGELFF

v_call: TRBV20-1
j_call: TRBJ2-5
cdr3_length: 11
cdr3_aa: CSDQGGETQYF

v_call: TRBV20-1
j_call: TRBJ1-1
cdr3_length: 14
cdr3_aa: CSAKVSGGNTEAFF

v_call: TRBV9
j_call: TRBJ1-1
cdr3_length: 17
cdr3_aa: CASSVGQGGSLNTEAFF

v_call: TRBV20-1
j_call: TRBJ2-1
cdr3_length: 16
cdr3_aa: CSARDRYQGSYNEQFF

v_call: TRBV28
j_call: TRBJ2-1
cdr3_length: 16
cdr3_aa: CASSSGGRSSYNEQFF

v_call: TRBV12-3/TRBV12-4
j_call: TRBJ2-3
cdr3_length: 12
cdr3_aa: CASTMRTDTQYF

v_call: TRBV7-2
j_call: TRBJ2-1
cdr3_length: 13
cdr3_aa: CASSRDGLNEQFF

v_call: TRBV18
j_call: TRBJ2-1
cdr3_length: 15
cdr3_aa: CASSPKGRGGNEQFF

v_call: TRBV19
j_call: TRBJ1-1
cdr3_length: 13
cdr3_aa: CASSPSVNTEAFF

v_call: TRBV12-3/TRBV12-4
j_call: TRBJ2-2
cdr3_length: 12
cdr3_aa: CASTPSAGGLFF

v_call: TRBV10-3
j_call: TRBJ2-1
cdr3_length: 15
cdr3_aa: CAISGGRGDHNEQFF

v_call: TRBV12-3/TRBV12-4
j_call: TRBJ1-5
cdr3_length: 15
cdr3_aa: CASSPRSNSNQPQHF

v_call: TRBV12-3/TRBV12-4
j_call: TRBJ1-4
cdr3_length: 14
cdr3_aa: CASSPGQGGEKLFF

v_call: TRBV28
j_call: TRBJ2-2
cdr3_length: 14
cdr3_aa: CASSLKPKTGELFF

v_call: TRBV4-3
j_call: TRBJ2-1
cdr3_length: 16
cdr3_aa: CASSQRTGGSYNEQFF

v_call: TRBV20-1
j_call: TRBJ2-3
cdr3_length: 15
cdr3_aa: CSAALLGQGRYTQYF

v_call: TRBV5-4
j_call: TRBJ2-1
cdr3_length: 13
cdr3_aa: CASSPNTSDEQFF

v_call: TRBV6-6
j_call: TRBJ2-2
cdr3_length: 12
cdr3_aa: CASDGNTGELFF

v_call: TRBV12-3/TRBV12-4
j_call: TRBJ1-2
cdr3_length: 15
cdr3_aa: CASTTWGRSPGGYTF

v_call: TRBV6-1
j_call: TRBJ1-2
cdr3_length: 13
cdr3_aa: CASSEAGRNGYTF

v_call: TRBV7-2
j_call: TRBJ2-1
cdr3_length: 16
cdr3_aa: CASSNGFSRGYNEQFF

v_call: TRBV20-1
j_call: TRBJ2-3
cdr3_length: 13
cdr3_aa: CSASVLATDTQYF

v_call: TRBV7-9
j_call: TRBJ2-7
cdr3_length: 13
cdr3_aa: CASSLDGSSRSLF

v_call: TRBV20-1
j_call: TRBJ2-1
cdr3_length: 17
cdr3_aa: CSARDGAGKSSYNEQFF

v_call: TRBV20-1
j_call: TRBJ1-6
cdr3_length: 13
cdr3_aa: CSATGTGGSPLHF

v_call: TRBV19
j_call: TRBJ2-1
cdr3_length: 12
cdr3_aa: CASSKRGDEQFF

v_call: TRBV4-3
j_call: TRBJ1-5
cdr3_length: 15
cdr3_aa: CASSQDQTSGQPQHF

v_call: TRBV20-1
j_call: TRBJ1-1
cdr3_length: 15
cdr3_aa: CSARDLQGGLTEAFF

v_call: TRBV28
j_call: TRBJ1-1
cdr3_length: 14
cdr3_aa: CASTAGGRNTEAFF

v_call: TRBV5-1
j_call: TRBJ2-3
cdr3_length: 11
cdr3_aa: CASGGGDTQYF

v_call: TRBV25-1
j_call: TRBJ1-1
cdr3_length: 13
cdr3_aa: CASSDTGATEAFF

v_call: TRBV6-1
j_call: TRBJ1-1
cdr3_length: 13
cdr3_aa: CASTSQGNTEAFF

v_call: TRBV7-2
j_call: TRBJ1-1
cdr3_length: 13
cdr3_aa: CASSSQRNTEAFF

v_call: TRBV6-2/TRBV6-3
j_call: TRBJ1-1
cdr3_length: 17
cdr3_aa: CASRPGGTGNMNTEAFF

v_call: TRBV9
j_call: TRBJ2-2
cdr3_length: 16
cdr3_aa: CASSVAAGAVPGELFF

v_call: TRBV12-3/TRBV12-4
j_call: TRBJ1-2
cdr3_length: 14
cdr3_aa: CASSATPGAGGYTF

v_call: TRBV5-1
j_call: TRBJ2-1
cdr3_length: 16
cdr3_aa: CASSLAGEGTYNEQFF

v_call: TRBV5-6
j_call: TRBJ1-4
cdr3_length: 13
cdr3_aa: CASSLRGRGKLFF

v_call: TRBV27
j_call: TRBJ2-1
cdr3_length: 14
cdr3_aa: CASSRTSDRTEQFF

v_call: TRBV5-1
j_call: TRBJ2-1
cdr3_length: 15
cdr3_aa: CASSHRDGPYNEQFF